What follows are 5 T cell receptor beta chains derived from one specimen sequenced in a study of OX40 agonist ivuxolimab in advanced cancers. Sequencing used immunoSEQ multiplex PCR; TCRdb keeps in-frame clones, though not all of them. The sample has tens of thousands of clones, 91% seen once. The sample in question was CD4+ or CD8+ T cells sorted from blood, obtained in a trial of the OX40 agonist ivuxolimab. These receptors were obtained from an adult with an advanced solid tumor such as melanoma, head and neck, liver or kidney cancer.

The rearrangement links TRBV10-1 to TRBJ2-4; 9 positions agree with TRBD1. The CDR3 covers 18 residues. Germline trimming cut 1 base from V and 4 bases from J; bases unmatched to any gene: 11. The germline CDR1 and CDR2 sequences are WNHNN and SYGVQD (reference sequence). The chain's CDR3 is CASSEWTQTGGEKNIQYF. Here the CDR3 DNA reads TGCGCCAGCAGTGAGTGGACCCAGACAGGGGGTGAAAAAAACATTCAGTACTTC.

This clone was observed once. This rearrangement joins TRBV27 to TRBJ2-3, with 10 bases fitting TRBD1. The CDR3 consists of 16 residues. Germline V gene sequence: CDR1 MNHEY, CDR2 SMNVEV (reference sequence). V lost 3 bases to trimming and J lost 4 bases; unmatched junction nucleotides: 7. CDR3 bases: TGTGCCAGCAGTTTGGACGGACAGGGGGGCCCAGATACGCAGTATTTT. Its protein is CASSLDGQGGPDTQYF.

This clone has a single count. The rearrangement joins TRBV6-6 to TRBJ2-3, with 8 bases identical to TRBD1. Trimming cost V 4 bases and J 4 bases; bases outside gene matches: 4. Per germline, CDR1 MNHNY and CDR2 SVGAGI (reference sequence). CDR3 length: 14 amino acids. The CDR3 DNA is TGTGCCAGCAGTTTTGGACAGGGTGCAGATACGCAGTATTTT. It yields the protein CASSFGQGADTQYF.

The chain carries TRBV5-4 and TRBJ2-3; 16 bases fit TRBD2. From germline, CDR1 is SGHNT and CDR2 YYREEE (reference sequence). With 4 bases clipped from V and 4 bases from J, the junction kept 12 bases outside the gene matches. The CDR3 covers 19 residues. CDR3 coding DNA: TGTGCCAGCAGCCCAGGGACTAGCGGGGGGGCCGTCGGTGCAGATACGCAGTATTTT. It specifies CASSPGTSGGAVGADTQYF.

This sequence joins TRBV29-1 and TRBJ2-1; D might be TRBD1 or TRBD2, each matching 6 bases. The CDR3 sequence is 16 residues long. CDR1 and CDR2 (germline): SQVTM, ANQGSEA. V lost 7 bases, J lost 0 bases, and 19 bases lay in between. CDR3 nucleotides: TGCAGCGCGTGGGGGGCCGATCTCCTCTCCTACAATGAGCAGTTCTTC. Its protein product is CSAWGADLLSYNEQFF.